This T cell receptor (beta chain) is from a study of blood T cell repertoires in COVID-19. About the research overall: Nucleic acid was either cDNA or gDNA, and it came from T cells, B-cell-depleted T cells, or PBMCs.

The V end lost 5 bases, the J end lost 3 bases, and 16 bases lay between the germline ends. Germline assignment: CDR1 SQVTM and CDR2 ANQGSEA. The CDR3 loop spans 14 amino acids. How the authors handled the data: Estimates of nucleated cell counts were drawn from the amplification of reference gene primers. Using immunoSEQ multiplex PCR, the repertoire was profiled, and TCRdb retains in-frame clones only, with some absent. The V and J calls and clone size come from that table; D and trimming were worked out from the DNA. The sample has some 70,000 clones; 65% to 80% are singletons. J is TRBJ2-5 and V is TRBV29-1; TRBD2 might be the D (6 bases). This receptor was taken from a woman between 50 and 59 years old with acute or convalescent COVID-19. The sequenced sample was peripheral blood. The CDR3 nucleotides are TGCAGCGTTTGCCGCCGGGACTCCGAAGAGACCCAGTACTTC. Translated, it gives CSVCRRDSEETQYF.